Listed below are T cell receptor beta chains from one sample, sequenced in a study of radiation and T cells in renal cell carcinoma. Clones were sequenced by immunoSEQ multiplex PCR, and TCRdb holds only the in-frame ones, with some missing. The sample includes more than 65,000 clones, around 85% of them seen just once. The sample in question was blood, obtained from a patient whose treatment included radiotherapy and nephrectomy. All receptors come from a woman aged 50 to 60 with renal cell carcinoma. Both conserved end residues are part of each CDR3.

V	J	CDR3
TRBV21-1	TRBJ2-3	CASSKVEGSFIPDTQYF
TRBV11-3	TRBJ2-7	CASSLDRRGEQYF
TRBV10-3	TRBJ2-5	CATQHRDVTQETQYF
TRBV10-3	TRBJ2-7	CAISDNWTGAYEQYF
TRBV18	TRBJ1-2	CASSPQGANYGYTF
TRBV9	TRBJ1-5	CASSPGGLDSQPQHF
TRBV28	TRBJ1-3	CASTSAGVRGWRPSGNTIYF
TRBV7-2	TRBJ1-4	CASTSATNEKLFF
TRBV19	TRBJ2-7	CASSIGLAGNYEQYF
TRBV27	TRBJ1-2	CASSFRGREGYTF
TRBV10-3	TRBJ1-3	CAITRGTSSSGNTIYF
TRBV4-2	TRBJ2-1	CASSQDNRLNEQFF
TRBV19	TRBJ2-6	CASSIGLKGVAGANVLTF
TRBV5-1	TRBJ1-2	CASSFEGPGANYGYTF
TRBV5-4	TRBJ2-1	CASSLAGGVGNEQFF
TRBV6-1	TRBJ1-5	CASSAEPPANQPQHF
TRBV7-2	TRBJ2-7	CASSLLARGAYEQYF
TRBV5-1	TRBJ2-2	CASSLGAGRGTGELFF
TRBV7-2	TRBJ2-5	CASSLVWLASIPRETQYF
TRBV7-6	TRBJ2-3	CASSYRGGLGTDTQYF
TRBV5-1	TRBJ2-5	CASSLVSSGQETQYF
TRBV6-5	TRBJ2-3	CASSSPGEVGDTQYF
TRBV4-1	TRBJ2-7	CASSQDVTTAYEQYF
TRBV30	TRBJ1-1	CAWSVTTPQAFF
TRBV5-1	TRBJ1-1	CASSPHAGNTEAFF
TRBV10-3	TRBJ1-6	CAITRGAGSPLHF